This T cell receptor (beta chain) originates from a study of regulatory T cells in long-lasting Graves disease (dated by TCRdb to about 2021). For context, the study as a whole: Persistent Graves' disease was defined as antithyroid drug treatment for over 5 years with persistently positive TSH receptor autoantibodies. The study was registered as a clinical trial and conducted in China. In the clinical cohort, patients with persistent Graves' disease had used antithyroid drugs for an average of about 10.3 years. A total of about 33 samples were covered by TCR sequencing, comprising around 13 persistent and about 20 newly diagnosed Graves' disease patients. Patients with persistent Graves' disease were compared with patients with newly diagnosed Graves' disease using TCR sequencing and RNA sequencing of peripheral blood.

As for this clonotype: There is no known antigen for this receptor. The record has no base qualities; no much larger clone is one base away.

The library came from multiplex PCR. The sequencer listed for this sample is Illumina HiSeq 4000. TCR beta libraries were built with iRepertoire HTBI primers and Arm-PCR amplification of CDR3 regions. Before sequencing, the PCR products underwent gel purification. The authors processed their data as follows. Gene usage analysis of CDR3 amino acid clonotypes relied on the 62 TRBV and around 14 TRBJ segments identified across samples. COPE and FqMerger were used to merge filtered high-quality paired reads into contigs. Contigs were aligned with BLAST to IMGT TRBV, TRBD and TRBJ reference genes, and CDR3 was defined per IMGT. Clonotypes above 0.1% frequency were classified as highly expanded clones. Repertoire diversity was measured by Shannon entropy, and V-J evenness by the Gini coefficient. A clonotype was considered public if more than one individual shared it. The raw public reads went through TCRdb reprocessing: fastp at Q25, MiXCR clone calling, in-frame beta chains kept. Each CDR3 protein appears once, grouped with its most common genes and DNA. The V and J calls were not made by the authors but by TCRdb's processing. The table for this sample lists hundreds of thousands of distinct CDR3 sequences; less than 25% of them were counted only once. 7.8% of the sample comes from the top ten.

What this sample's time point label stands for: persistent/refractory GD, antithyroid drugs over 5 years with positive TRAb. For both TCR sequencing and RNA sequencing, RNA was extracted from PBMCs in TRIzol. The diagnosis of Graves' disease followed American Thyroid Association guidelines. Patients for the study were recruited at an endocrinology department in Xi'an, China. Each patient gave about 10 milliliters of peripheral blood, collected in an EDTA anticoagulant tube. Ficoll Paque Plus density gradient separation was used to isolate PBMCs, and no further T cell sorting was performed. An Agilent 2100 Bioanalyzer and agarose gel were used to check RNA quality, while a NanoDrop 2000 measured RNA concentration. Including the terminal cysteine and phenylalanine, the CDR3 comprises 13 residues. Just CDR3 DNA is preserved here, 39 bases in frame from base 1. Reading the germline V gene (reference sequence) gives CDR1 MNHNY and CDR2 SVGAGI. The germline ends are 13 bases apart after V is trimmed by 4 bases and J by 6 bases.

The investigation overall reported the following: Preferential use of TRBV28, TRBJ1-2 and TRBJ2-5 was observed in persistent disease, whereas TRBV20-1 and TRBJ2-1 were favored in newly diagnosed disease. Only the TCR beta chain was sequenced and analyzed. Lower TCR Shannon entropy and fewer highly expanded clones were observed in persistent Graves' disease patients than in newly diagnosed patients, which suggested clonal expansion. The authors acknowledged the small sample size as a limitation that may reduce accuracy. Patients with persistent disease shared more public clonotypes (over 2,500) than newly diagnosed patients did (966). Peripheral blood alone was examined, since thyroid tissue, which constituted the primary lesion, could not be accessed.

The chain is encoded by TRBV6-6 joined to TRBJ2-7, with no confident D gene call. This clonotype was obtained from a female donor with Graves disease. The specimen was peripheral blood mononuclear cells (PBMCs), collected when the disease was refractory, from a patient treated with antithyroid drugs. The encoded CDR3 is CASSCSSGVEQYF. The DNA sequence is as follows: TGTGCCAGCAGTTGCTCGAGTGGGGTCGAGCAGTACTTC.